Following are 22 T cell receptor beta chains from one sample sequenced in a study of cytomegalovirus exposure and HLA in healthy donors. The PCR was carried out with 60 Vbeta primers and 13 Jbeta primers. Libraries were prepared by immunoSEQ multiplex PCR; TCRdb keeps only in-frame clonotypes and omits some of them. Of about 200,000 clones in the sample, 79% were seen once. The sequencing sample was made of PBMCs. These receptors all come from a male donor in good health and CMV-seropositive.

The chain carries TRBV5-4 and TRBJ2-7; 7 bases are a match to TRBD1. The trim removed 3 bases at V and 1 base at J, leaving 4 bases unmatched. The CDR3 loop spans 14 amino acids. Germline assignment: CDR1 SGHNT and CDR2 YYREEE (reference sequence). CDR3 nucleotides: TGTGCCAGCAGCTGGGGGACAGTATCCTACGAGCAGTACTTC. This encodes CASSWGTVSYEQYF.

This clone was recorded a few times. V and J are TRBV7-9 and TRBJ1-5; D remains ambiguous. Germline CDR1 is SEHNR and CDR2 is FQNEAQ (reference sequence). Trimming took 4 bases from V and 5 from J, leaving 9 bases between them. This CDR3 is 13 amino acids long. This CDR3 reads CASSWTGDQPQHF. CDR3 coding DNA: TGTGCCAGCAGCTGGACTGGGGATCAGCCCCAGCATTTT.

V and J are TRBV19 and TRBJ1-3; tentative D call: TRBD1 (6 bases). Germline lookup yields CDR1 LNHDA and CDR2 SQIVND (reference sequence). V dropped 4 bases and J dropped 0 bases, with 13 bases sitting between them. The length of the CDR3 is 16 residues. CDR3 DNA: TGTGCCAGTAGTAGTTCCGGACAGATCTCTGGAAACACCATATATTTT. Translating it yields CASSSSGQISGNTIYF. Full variable domain (outside the CDR3, taken from reference TRBV19 and TRBJ1-3): DGGITQSPKYLFRKEGQNVTLSCEQNLNHDAMYWYRQDPGQGLRLIYYSQIVNDFQKGDIAEGYSVSREKKESFPLTVTSAQKNPTAFYLCASSSSGQISGNTIYFGEGSWLTVV.

This sequence joins TRBV7-9 and TRBJ1-4; unclear D gene. CDR3 size: 14 residues. CDR1 SEHNR and CDR2 FQNEAQ come from the germline V gene (reference sequence). The ends were cut back, 4 bases at V and 4 bases at J, with 10 bases in the middle. The CDR3 coding sequence is TGTGCCAGCAGCTCGTCAGGCCTTAATGAAAAACTGTTTTTT. Translation: CASSSSGLNEKLFF.

The chain links TRBV7-2 to TRBJ1-5; D remains unclear. Germline values: CDR1 SGHTA, CDR2 FQGNSA. This CDR3 region has 16 residues. V lost 4 bases and J 2 bases, leaving 15 bases between the germline ends. CDR3 loop: CASSSRGGEGNQPQHF. The CDR3 coding sequence is TGTGCCAGCAGCTCTCGGGGAGGCGAGGGCAATCAGCCCCAGCATTTT.

V is TRBV11-2 and J is TRBJ1-6, with 9 bases matching TRBD1. J lost 10 bases, V lost 5 bases, and 3 bases had no gene match. Germline V CDR1 and CDR2: SGHAT, FQNNGV. The CDR3 consists of 13 residues. CDR3: CASSAGQGSPLHF. The CDR3, as DNA: TGTGCCAGCAGCGCGGGACAGGGCTCACCCCTCCACTTT.

There are a few counts of this clone. The gene calls are TRBV9 and TRBJ2-1, with 9 bases that match TRBD2. The V gene's germline CDR1 is SGDLS and CDR2 YYNGEE. The CDR3 is made up of 15 amino acids. The junction had 8 bases not matched to a gene; V was cut back by 4 bases and J by 6 bases. The CDR3 coding sequence is TGTGCCAGCAGCCCCGGGACTAGCTACTTCAATGAGCAGTTCTTC. It is translated as CASSPGTSYFNEQFF.

V and J are TRBV19 and TRBJ1-4, with 7 bases fitting TRBD1. The germline gives CDR1 LNHDA, CDR2 SQIVND (reference sequence). Trimming cost V 3 bases and J 6 bases; bases outside gene matches: 10. This CDR3 region has 16 residues. The DNA for the CDR3 is TGTGCCAGTAGTATGCTCCGGGACAGTTTATATGAAAAACTGTTTTTT. It specifies CASSMLRDSLYEKLFF. The variable domain in full, completed from reference TRBV19 and TRBJ1-4, reads DGGITQSPKYLFRKEGQNVTLSCEQNLNHDAMYWYRQDPGQGLRLIYYSQIVNDFQKGDIAEGYSVSREKKESFPLTVTSAQKNPTAFYLCASSMLRDSLYEKLFFGSGTQLSVL.

The chain couples TRBV29-1 to TRBJ1-1; possibly TRBD1 for D (6 bases). V lost 8 bases to trimming and J lost 0 bases, with 16 bases between them. Germline lookup yields CDR1 SQVTM and CDR2 ANQGSEA. CDR3 length: 14 residues. For the CDR3, the DNA is TGCAGCTATGGACAGTTAAACATGAACACTGAAGCTTTCTTT. Its protein product is CSYGQLNMNTEAFF.

V is TRBV5-1 and J is TRBJ2-7; D perhaps matches TRBD2 (5 bases). This CDR3 spans 13 amino acids. V lost 5 bases to trimming and J lost 4 bases, with 13 bases between them. Germline CDR1 is SGHRS and CDR2 is YFSETQ. CDR3 amino acids: CASRDLGMYEQYF. The CDR3 coding sequence is TGCGCCAGCAGGGACTTAGGAATGTACGAGCAGTACTTC.

This sequence joins TRBV4-3 and TRBJ2-3, with 12 bases fitting TRBD1. Germline V gene lookup returns CDR1 LGHNA and CDR2 YSLEER. The CDR3 covers 15 residues. After removal of 3 bases from V and 2 bases from J, the junction contained 0 bases not matched to a gene. In DNA, the CDR3 is TGCGCCAGCAGCCAGGGACAGGGGGCCACAGATACGCAGTATTTT. Protein: CASSQGQGATDTQYF.

The sample holds one count of this clone. J is TRBJ2-7 and V is TRBV2; 10 bases map to TRBD2. The V and J ends lost 2 bases and 3 bases, in that order; junction bases with no gene match: 4. The CDR3 length is 15 residues. CDR1 SNHLY and CDR2 FYNNEI come from the germline V gene. CDR3 coding DNA: TGTGCCAGCAGTGAATTGGGACTAGCGATCTACGAGCAGTACTTC. This codes for CASSELGLAIYEQYF. The full variable domain, rest sourced from reference TRBV2 and TRBJ2-7, is EPEVTQTPSHQVTQMGQEVILRCVPISNHLYFYWYRQILGQKVEFLVSFYNNEISEKSEIFDDQFSVERPDGSNFTLKIRSTKLEDSAMYFCASSELGLAIYEQYFGPGTRLTVT.

The chain links TRBV7-3 to TRBJ2-1; TRBD2 is a possible D gene (6 bases). Trimming took off 5 bases at V and 6 bases at J, with 14 bases between the two ends. The CDR3 length is 14 residues. CDR1 is SGHTA, CDR2 FQGTGA, per germline. The CDR3 loop reads CASSTPGLPNEQFF. The CDR3 coding sequence is TGTGCCAGCAGCACTCCGGGACTTCCCAATGAGCAGTTCTTC.

V and J are TRBV9 and TRBJ1-1, with a weak D call TRBD1 (6 bases). Trimming shortened V by 1 base and J by 1 base, and 17 bases separated the two germline ends. Looked up from germline, CDR1 is SGDLS and CDR2 is YYNGEE. This CDR3 has 17 residues. CDR3 sequence reads: CASSVWGGAGENTEAFF. The CDR3, as DNA: TGTGCCAGCAGCGTATGGGGGGGGGCGGGGGAGAACACTGAAGCTTTCTTT.

The chain employs TRBV18 and TRBJ2-7, with 7 bases fitting TRBD2. V gave up 2 bases and J gave up 6 bases; unmatched junction bases: 4. This CDR3 spans 13 amino acids. Germline CDR1 is KGHSH and CDR2 is LQKENI. CDR3 protein: CASSPKREGEQYF. CDR3 sequence (DNA): TGTGCCAGCTCACCAAAGAGGGAGGGCGAGCAGTACTTC.

The CDR3 bases are TGTGCCAGCAGCTTAACGGCGGGCTGGCAAACCTACAATGAGCAGTTCTTC. Amino acid sequence: CASSLTAGWQTYNEQFF. The chain links TRBV7-3 to TRBJ2-1, with D maybe TRBD2 (5 bases). The V gene lost 0 bases and the J gene lost 2 bases, with 14 bases spanning the gap. Germline V gives CDR1 SGHTA, CDR2 FQGTGA. The CDR3 length is 17 residues.

The table lists this clone with a count of one. The identical CDR3 is also encoded by other nucleotide sequences in the sample. This sequence joins TRBV10-2 and TRBJ1-2; D may be TRBD1 (5 bases). Germline assignment: CDR1 WSHSY and CDR2 SAAADI. The CDR3 spans 12 residues. V lost 6 bases, J lost 6 bases, and 11 bases lay in between. Here the CDR3 DNA reads TGCGCCAGCAGGGGAACGGGGGATGGCTACACCTTC. Translated, it gives CASRGTGDGYTF.

The DNA of the CDR3 is TGTGCCAGCAGTTACACCGGGACAGTAAACTACGAGCAGTACTTC. This sequence encodes CASSYTGTVNYEQYF. This sequence joins TRBV6-5 and TRBJ2-5; 7 bases map to TRBD1. Near its end, the DNA agrees better with TRBJ2-7, so the J call may be wrong. Germline-derived CDR1 and CDR2 are MNHEY and SVGAGI. CDR3 length: 15 residues.

This chain joins TRBV16 and TRBJ1-4; TRBD1 is a possible D gene (5 bases). The CDR3 spans 15 residues. The germline V gene has CDR1 KGHSY and CDR2 FQNENV. Trimming shortened V by 0 bases and J by 13 bases, and 18 bases separated the two germline ends. CDR3 DNA: TGTGCCAGCAGCCAATCGGTGGCAGGGCGAGCTAGACTGTTTTTT. This encodes CASSQSVAGRARLFF.

The V call is TRBV11-3, the J call TRBJ2-3; D is possibly TRBD2 (6 bases). This CDR3 is 20 amino acids long. V lost 7 bases and J lost 0, with 29 bases in between. Germline V lookup: CDR1 SGHNT, CDR2 YENEEA. The chain's CDR3 is CASIPGDSSRNLTSTDTQYF. The CDR3 DNA sequence: TGTGCCAGCATCCCGGGGGATTCTAGCAGAAATTTGACTAGCACAGATACGCAGTATTTT.

V is TRBV7-9 and J is TRBJ2-1, with D possibly being TRBD1 (6 bases). The CDR3 is 14 amino acids. The germline V and J ends were trimmed by 5 bases and 5 bases, with 13 bases remaining between them. The V gene's germline CDR1 is SEHNR and CDR2 FQNEAQ (reference sequence). This CDR3 reads CASSLQGTNNEQFF. The CDR3 DNA follows: TGTGCCAGCAGCCTACAGGGAACCAACAATGAGCAGTTCTTC.

The genes are TRBV18 and TRBJ2-7; possibly TRBD2 for D (5 bases). The germline V gene has CDR1 KGHSH and CDR2 LQKENI. The germline V and J ends were trimmed by 3 bases and 3 bases, with 9 bases remaining between them. CDR3 length: 13 amino acids. CDR3 in DNA: TGTGCCAGCTCACCCGGCGGAGGCTACGAGCAGTACTTC. The encoded protein is CASSPGGGYEQYF.